This T cell receptor beta chain was captured in a study of blood T cell repertoires in COVID-19. This clone occurred a few times. The V gene lost 4 bases and the J gene lost 4 bases, with 16 bases spanning the gap. In germline, CDR1 is SQVTM, CDR2 ANQGSEA. The CDR3 has 15 amino acids. TCRdb's copy holds only in-frame clones and misses some; the assay was immunoSEQ multiplex PCR. The sample shows roughly 190,000 clones, under 80% of them seen only once. The specimen sequenced was PBMCs or T cells enriched from blood (not recorded which). The receptor comes from a woman in her 50s with acute COVID-19. The rearrangement links TRBV29-1 to TRBJ2-2; maybe TRBD2 (5 bases). In DNA, the CDR3 is TGCAGCGTTGCCGGACGGTCAAGCGGCACCGGGGAGCTGTTTTTT. Amino acids: CSVAGRSSGTGELFF.